The 25 T cell receptor beta chains below come from one sample, sequenced in a study of CD8 T cells in Susac syndrome. Random hexamers were used to reverse transcribe the RNA input (about 0.45 to 1 ug). From the immunoSEQ multiplex PCR reads, TCRdb called clonotypes with MiXCR, one entry per CDR3 protein. The repertoire holds 200,000 to 250,000 distinct CDR3 sequences, with 95% as singletons. The sample taken for sequencing was CD4+ T cells from PBMCs. The source is a human donor with multiple sclerosis.

This clonotype appeared a single time. The rearrangement uses TRBV27 and TRBJ2-1; 7 bases line up with TRBD2. V lost 3 bases to trimming and J lost 3 bases; unmatched junction nucleotides: 2. The CDR3 consists of 14 residues. The germline V gene has CDR1 MNHEY and CDR2 SMNVEV (reference sequence). The DNA for the CDR3 is TGTGCCAGCAGTTTCGGGACTATCTACAATGAGCAGTTCTTC. It is translated as CASSFGTIYNEQFF.

V gene TRBV3-1 combines with J gene TRBJ2-5, with 7 nucleotides matching TRBD2. Losses at the gene ends were 5 bases for V and 2 bases for J; bases not matched to a gene: 5. The CDR3 sequence is 14 residues long. CDR1 is LGHDT, CDR2 YNNKEL, per germline (reference sequence). The CDR3 sequence is CASSKRDGQETQYF. The CDR3 DNA is TGTGCCAGCAGCAAGCGGGACGGACAAGAGACCCAGTACTTC.

The V gene is TRBV28, the J gene TRBJ2-5; 8 bases match TRBD1. The CDR3 length is 17 residues. The germline V gene has CDR1 MDHEN and CDR2 SYDVKM. The junction had 13 bases not matched to a gene; V was cut back by 6 bases and J by 1 base. The CDR3 region is CASSPFGQGPFQETQYF. The CDR3 DNA reads as TGTGCCAGCAGCCCCTTCGGACAGGGTCCCTTCCAAGAGACCCAGTACTTC.

This clonotype was picked up one time. CDR3 coding DNA: TGTGCCAGCAGTTTGGTACAGGAGACCTACGAGCAGTACTTC. It encodes CASSLVQETYEQYF. The V gene is TRBV12-3 or TRBV12-4, the J gene TRBJ2-7, with D maybe TRBD1 (5 bases). V was cut by 3 bases and J by 2 bases, with 11 bases left in between. This CDR3 contains 14 residues.

This clonotype has a single count. The J gene is TRBJ2-4, the V gene TRBV30; D not certain. This CDR3 contains 14 residues. Germline V gene data show CDR1 as GTSNPN and CDR2 as SVGIG (reference sequence). The ends were cut back, 4 bases at V and 6 bases at J, with 16 bases in the middle. Here the CDR3 DNA reads TGTGCCTGGACTAACCCGGGCGCCGGAAACATTCAGTACTTC. Its protein product is CAWTNPGAGNIQYF.

The chain couples TRBV5-6 to TRBJ2-1, with a possible D match to TRBD2 (6 bases). Germline CDR1 reads SGHDT; CDR2 reads YYEEEE. The V end was cut by 4 bases, the J end by 10 bases, with 21 bases between. The CDR3 is 15 amino acids. CDR3 protein: CASSPPGLPPGEQFF. For the CDR3, the DNA is TGTGCCAGCAGCCCTCCTGGACTACCTCCGGGGGAGCAGTTCTTC.

J is TRBJ2-3 and V is TRBV29-1, with 7 bases identical to TRBD1. CDR3 size: 13 residues. J was trimmed by 3 bases and V by 4 bases; bases with no gene match: 4. The V gene's germline CDR1 is SQVTM and CDR2 ANQGSEA. The CDR3 DNA is TGCAGCGTTGGGGGCAGGGGGACAGATACGCAGTATTTT. Its protein product is CSVGGRGTDTQYF.

The chain employs TRBV5-1 and TRBJ2-1; D is unclear. Trimming cost V 0 bases and J 9 bases, with 16 bases left between them. Germline lookup yields CDR1 SGHRS and CDR2 YFSETQ. This CDR3 contains 15 residues. CDR3 DNA: TGCGCCAGCAGCTTGGCCGGTTCTACCTCCAGTGAGCAGTTCTTC. Amino acids: CASSLAGSTSSEQFF.

The rearrangement links TRBV3-1 to TRBJ1-2; perhaps TRBD1 as D (6 bases). This CDR3 comprises 13 residues. Trimming pared 5 bases from V and 4 bases from J, leaving 11 bases between. In germline, CDR1 is LGHDT, CDR2 YNNKEL (reference sequence). The CDR3 region has the DNA TGTGCCAGCAGCTACAGGGTTCTCTATGGCTACACCTTC. Protein: CASSYRVLYGYTF.

This clonotype was detected only a few times. The rearrangement joins TRBV7-9 to TRBJ2-3; D is ambiguous. The CDR3 extends over 11 amino acids. Germline V CDR1 and CDR2: SEHNR, FQNEAQ (reference sequence). Between the trimmed V and J ends, which lost 6 bases and 3 bases, there was a span of 4 bases. CDR3 coding DNA: TGTGCCAGCAGTGAGACAGATACGCAGTATTTT. It specifies CASSETDTQYF.

The chain couples TRBV20-1 to TRBJ2-5; D is undetermined. CDR1 and CDR2 (germline): DFQATT, SNEGSKA (reference sequence). The CDR3 extends over 13 amino acids. Trimming took off 2 bases at V and 4 bases at J, with 11 bases between the two ends. The CDR3: CSARRFPPETQYF. DNA for the CDR3: TGCAGTGCTAGAAGGTTCCCCCCAGAGACCCAGTACTTC.

This chain uses TRBV29-1 with TRBJ2-5; possibly TRBD2 for D (7 bases). V was cut by 0 bases and J by 5 bases, with 13 bases left in between. CDR1 is SQVTM and CDR2 is ANQGSEA in the germline V gene. This CDR3 is 14 amino acids long. DNA for the CDR3: TGCAGCGTTGAAGAAAGGCGGGGGCAGGAGACCCAGTACTTC. Encoded protein: CSVEERRGQETQYF.

This sequence joins TRBV25-1 and TRBJ2-1; D remains ambiguous. CDR1 and CDR2 (germline): MGHDK, SYGVNS. The CDR3 is 14 amino acids. V was cut by 4 bases and J by 9 bases, with 16 bases left in between. CDR3 nucleotide sequence: TGTGCCAGCAGTGGCCTTCGTTGGTCCGGTGAGCAGTTCTTC. Its protein is CASSGLRWSGEQFF.

A few counts support this clonotype. The chain combines TRBV5-1 with TRBJ1-2; D unclear. Trimming took off 0 bases at V and 2 bases at J, with 8 bases between the two ends. In germline, CDR1 is SGHRS, CDR2 YFSETQ. This CDR3 has 14 residues. Written as DNA, the CDR3 is TGCGCCAGCAGCTTGGGCGACGGAAACTATGGCTACACCTTC. It translates to CASSLGDGNYGYTF.

The chain combines TRBV3-1 with TRBJ1-5; the D is unclear. This CDR3 is 12 amino acids long. V was cut by 3 bases and J by 8 bases, with 8 bases left in between. CDR1 and CDR2 (germline): LGHDT, YNNKEL (reference sequence). The CDR3 coding sequence is TGTGCCAGCAGCCAGGGAGCGGAGCCCCAGCATTTT. This codes for CASSQGAEPQHF.

V usage is TRBV4-1 and J usage is TRBJ2-7; D not resolved. Trimming took off 4 bases at V and 2 bases at J, with 12 bases between the two ends. Per the germline V gene, CDR1 is MGHRA and CDR2 is YSYEKL. The CDR3 sequence is 14 residues long. CDR3 protein: CASSPPTTAYEQYF. The CDR3 DNA sequence: TGCGCCAGCAGCCCTCCCACCACAGCCTACGAGCAGTACTTC.

This chain links TRBV24-1 with TRBJ2-7; no firm D call. V lost 11 bases and J lost 7, with 11 bases in between. The germline V gene encodes CDR1 KGHDR and CDR2 SFDVKD. This CDR3 is 10 amino acids long. Here the CDR3 DNA reads TGTGCCAACCCGATAAGGGAGCAGTACTTC. Protein product: CANPIREQYF.

This clonotype was picked up one time. V and J are TRBV5-6 and TRBJ1-5, with TRBD1 matching over 7 bases. CDR3 size: 16 residues. CDR1 and CDR2 from the germline V gene are SGHDT and YYEEEE. V shed 4 bases and J 2 bases; nucleotides not matched to a gene: 9. The CDR3 nucleotides read TGTGCCAGCAGCACCCTGGACAGGCGAGGCAATCAGCCCCAGCATTTT. This codes for CASSTLDRRGNQPQHF.

V gene TRBV29-1 combines with J gene TRBJ1-2; D gene ambiguous. CDR3 size: 13 residues. Germline V gives CDR1 SQVTM, CDR2 ANQGSEA. Trimming pared 5 bases from V and 2 bases from J, leaving 12 bases between. The CDR3 loop is CSVSVAANYGYTF. The CDR3 bases are TGCAGCGTTTCGGTGGCAGCGAACTATGGCTACACCTTC.

This rearrangement joins TRBV5-1 to TRBJ2-3; the D is unclear. CDR1 SGHRS and CDR2 YFSETQ come from the germline V gene. This CDR3 contains 15 residues. Trimming took 0 bases from V and 2 from J, leaving 10 bases between them. The CDR3 nucleotides read TGCGCCAGCAGCTTGGCACAACAAGTCACAGATACGCAGTATTTT. Translated, it gives CASSLAQQVTDTQYF.

V gene TRBV20-1 combines with J gene TRBJ1-2; 7 nucleotides match TRBD1. The trim removed 5 bases at V and 4 bases at J, leaving 4 bases unmatched. The CDR3 consists of 12 residues. Germline V CDR1 and CDR2: DFQATT, SNEGSKA (reference sequence). CDR3 bases: TGCAGTGCTCTAGACAGGGCCTATGGCTACACCTTC. Its protein is CSALDRAYGYTF.

The chain employs TRBV12-3 or TRBV12-4 and TRBJ2-5; a weak D match, TRBD1 (6 bases). The CDR3 runs 14 residues. Trimming stripped 7 bases from V and 4 bases from J, with 16 bases between. The CDR3 region is CASNKRGLGETQYF. The CDR3 DNA is TGTGCCAGCAACAAAAGGGGGTTAGGAGAGACCCAGTACTTC.

The V gene is TRBV2, the J gene TRBJ1-2, with D perhaps matching TRBD1 (5 bases). CDR1 SNHLY and CDR2 FYNNEI come from the germline V gene. The CDR3 has 15 amino acids. Trimming shortened V by 2 bases and J by 4 bases, and 14 bases separated the two germline ends. The DNA of the CDR3 is TGTGCCAGCAGTGAAATTGGGAGGGGCGGCTATGGCTACACCTTC. Residues: CASSEIGRGGYGYTF.

This chain links TRBV27 with TRBJ2-7; TRBD1 or TRBD2 may be the D gene (5 bases each). Trimming took 0 bases from V and 8 from J, leaving 11 bases between them. This CDR3 has 13 residues. Germline V gene sequence: CDR1 MNHEY, CDR2 SMNVEV (reference sequence). The CDR3 nucleotides read TGTGCCAGCAGTTTATCGAAGAAGGGACAGCAGTACTTC. Translation gives CASSLSKKGQQYF.

This chain links TRBV7-2 with TRBJ1-2; D is uncertain. The V and J ends lost 3 bases and 4 bases respectively, with 9 bases between them. This CDR3 comprises 13 residues. The germline V gene encodes CDR1 SGHTA and CDR2 FQGNSA. The CDR3 nucleotides read TGTGCCAGCAGCTTCCTAAGTGCCTATGGCTACACCTTC. This gives the protein CASSFLSAYGYTF.